The 23 T cell receptor beta chains given below trace back to one sample, sequenced in a study of technical replicates of blood from a few donors. Produced via immunoSEQ multiplex PCR; TCRdb's table is partial and in-frame only. The table shows over 90,000 clones, with 95% to 96% occurring only once. The specimen was T cells isolated from PBMCs. The receptors were sampled from a human donor in good health.

The J gene is TRBJ1-1, the V gene TRBV6-6; 9 bases line up with TRBD1. Trimming at V came to 4 bases and at J to 2 bases, leaving 8 bases not matched to a gene. The CDR3 totals 16 residues. Looked up from germline, CDR1 is MNHNY and CDR2 is SVGAGI (reference sequence). The CDR3 bases are TGTGCCAGCAGTTCGCCGGGACAGGGTCTCAACACTGAAGCTTTCTTT. Translated, it gives CASSSPGQGLNTEAFF.

The chain links TRBV30 to TRBJ2-7; D is perhaps TRBD1 (6 bases). Trimming shortened V by 5 bases and J by 0 bases, and 11 bases separated the two germline ends. Per germline, CDR1 GTSNPN and CDR2 SVGIG (reference sequence). CDR3 length equals 13 residues. CDR3 sequence: CAWEQGISYEQYF. In nucleotides, the CDR3 is TGTGCCTGGGAACAGGGAATCTCCTACGAGCAGTACTTC. The full variable domain, completed using reference TRBV30 and TRBJ2-7, is SQTIHQWPATLVQPVGSPLSLECTVEGTSNPNLYWYRQAAGRGLQLLFYSVGIGQISSEVPQNLSASRPQDRQFILSSKKLLLSDSGFYLCAWEQGISYEQYFGPGTRLTVT.

CDR3 DNA: TGTGCCAGCAGCGCAGGGACTAGCGGGAACACAGATACGCAGTATTTT. Translating gives CASSAGTSGNTDTQYF. The V gene is TRBV9, the J gene TRBJ2-3, with 13 bases identical to TRBD2. This CDR3 contains 16 residues. Germline assignment: CDR1 SGDLS and CDR2 YYNGEE. V lost 3 bases to trimming and J lost 2 bases; unmatched junction nucleotides: 3.

V is TRBV4-1 and J is TRBJ2-1; 14 bases are shared with TRBD2. Germline V gene lookup returns CDR1 MGHRA and CDR2 YSYEKL. This CDR3 region has 18 residues. The junction had 9 bases not matched to a gene; V was cut back by 1 base and J by 7 bases. CDR3 sequence reads: CASSQANWGLAGVNEQFF. The DNA of the CDR3 is TGCGCCAGCAGCCAAGCAAATTGGGGACTAGCGGGAGTTAATGAGCAGTTCTTC.

V usage is TRBV7-3 and J usage is TRBJ2-7, with 10 bases lining up with TRBD1. V shed 1 base and J 7 bases; nucleotides not matched to a gene: 1. The CDR3 totals 13 residues. Germline values: CDR1 SGHTA, CDR2 FQGTGA. The CDR3 spells CASSLRDRGEQYF. The CDR3 region has the DNA TGTGCCAGCAGCTTAAGGGACAGGGGTGAGCAGTACTTC.

The chain uses TRBV30 and TRBJ2-5, with D perhaps TRBD2 (5 bases). Germline V gene lookup returns CDR1 GTSNPN and CDR2 SVGIG (reference sequence). V dropped 4 bases and J dropped 0 bases, with 9 bases sitting between them. The CDR3 is 13 amino acids. DNA for the CDR3: TGTGCCTGGATGGAGACTAACCAAGAGACCCAGTACTTC. Translating gives CAWMETNQETQYF.

The rearrangement uses TRBV5-1 and TRBJ2-1; TRBD1 matches 7 bases. The length of the CDR3 is 14 residues. The V gene's germline CDR1 is SGHRS and CDR2 YFSETQ. V gave up 7 bases and J gave up 4 bases; unmatched junction bases: 8. CDR3 in amino acids: CASQTGSGYNEQFF. CDR3 nucleotides: TGCGCCAGCCAGACAGGGTCGGGGTACAATGAGCAGTTCTTC.

The chain has TRBV7-2 and TRBJ2-5, with 12 bases matching TRBD2. From germline, CDR1 is SGHTA and CDR2 FQGNSA. The length of the CDR3 is 17 residues. With 6 bases clipped from V and 1 base from J, the junction kept 9 bases outside the gene matches. CDR3 in DNA: TGTGCCAGCAGAGGCCTAGCGGGAGGGGGAGGCCAAGAGACCCAGTACTTC. The encoded protein is CASRGLAGGGGQETQYF.

The rearrangement joins TRBV5-1 to TRBJ2-7; 8 bases align to TRBD1. V lost 3 bases to trimming and J lost 5 bases; unmatched junction nucleotides: 7. The CDR3 contains 14 residues. Germline lookup yields CDR1 SGHRS and CDR2 YFSETQ. The CDR3 sequence: CASSSRTGINEQYF. The CDR3, as DNA: TGCGCCAGCAGCTCTAGGACAGGGATAAACGAGCAGTACTTC.

This chain connects TRBV7-2 to TRBJ2-7; tentative D call: TRBD2 (5 bases). CDR3 length equals 15 residues. V lost 5 bases, J lost 3 bases, and 17 bases lay in between. Germline V gene lookup returns CDR1 SGHTA and CDR2 FQGNSA. CDR3 bases: TGTGCCAGCAGCCTATTTAGCGTCACTCACTACGAGCAGTACTTC. Translating gives CASSLFSVTHYEQYF.

The rearrangement uses TRBV28 and TRBJ1-2; 9 bases fit TRBD1. V dropped 5 bases and J dropped 0; count of bases not matched to a gene: 1. Germline CDR1 MDHEN, CDR2 SYDVKM. This CDR3 region has 14 residues. Here the CDR3 reads CASSRDRANYGYTF. The CDR3 DNA is TGTGCCAGCAGTAGGGACAGGGCTAACTATGGCTACACCTTC.

The chain couples TRBV9 to TRBJ2-7, with TRBD2 matching 7 bases. The CDR3 runs 14 residues. Looked up from germline, CDR1 is SGDLS and CDR2 is YYNGEE. The trim removed 3 bases at V and 6 bases at J, leaving 9 bases unmatched. The DNA for the CDR3 is TGTGCCAGCAGCGACGGGACTACTCCTCCCGAGCAGTACTTC. The encoded protein is CASSDGTTPPEQYF.

This CDR3 reads CASSMRSTGDSNQPQHF. CDR3 DNA: TGTGCCAGCAGTATGAGATCGACAGGGGATAGCAATCAGCCCCAGCATTTT. The genes are TRBV28 and TRBJ1-5; TRBD1 agrees at 8 bases. Germline V gives CDR1 MDHEN, CDR2 SYDVKM. V lost 5 bases to trimming and J lost 0 bases; unmatched junction nucleotides: 9. This CDR3 is 17 amino acids long. Supplemented by reference TRBV28 and TRBJ1-5, the full variable domain reads DVKVTQSSRYLVKRTGEKVFLECVQDMDHENMFWYRQDPGLGLRLIYFSYDVKMKEKGDIPEGYSVSREKKERFSLILESASTNQTSMYLCASSMRSTGDSNQPQHFGDGTRLSIL.

The chain carries TRBV6-5 and TRBJ1-2; 12 bases align to TRBD1. Losses at the gene ends were 1 base for V and 8 bases for J; bases not matched to a gene: 5. The germline V gene has CDR1 MNHEY and CDR2 SVGAGI. The CDR3 runs 15 residues. CDR3 sequence (DNA): TGTGCCAGCAGTTACTTGGGACAGGGGGCTAAAGGCTACACCTTC. Translated: CASSYLGQGAKGYTF.

The chain couples TRBV5-4 to TRBJ2-1; TRBD2 aligns across 9 bases. The CDR3 consists of 16 residues. V was clipped by 4 bases and J by 0 bases; unmatched bases: 5. Germline V gene lookup returns CDR1 SGHNT and CDR2 YYREEE (reference sequence). CDR3 protein: CASSIAGASSYNEQFF. Here the CDR3 DNA reads TGTGCCAGCAGCATAGCGGGAGCGAGCTCCTACAATGAGCAGTTCTTC.

The chain joins TRBV6-6 to TRBJ2-7; 7 bases line up with TRBD1. Germline-derived CDR1 and CDR2 are MNHNY and SVGAGI (reference sequence). The length of the CDR3 is 15 residues. The V gene end was trimmed by 0 bases and the J gene end by 7 bases; junction bases not matched to a gene: 9. The CDR3 bases are TGTGCCAGCAGTTACTCGCCGGACAGGTCAGGGGAGCAGTACTTC. Translation: CASSYSPDRSGEQYF.

The J gene is TRBJ2-7, the V gene TRBV2; 7 bases agree with TRBD1. Germline V CDR1 and CDR2: SNHLY, FYNNEI. The CDR3 runs to 12 residues. J gave up 5 bases and V 10 bases, and 8 bases lay outside the gene matches. The CDR3 here is CATVVTGDEQYF. The CDR3 region has the DNA TGTGCCACCGTAGTTACAGGGGACGAGCAGTACTTC. The variable domain in full, completed from reference TRBV2 and TRBJ2-7, reads EPEVTQTPSHQVTQMGQEVILRCVPISNHLYFYWYRQILGQKVEFLVSFYNNEISEKSEIFDDQFSVERPDGSNFTLKIRSTKLEDSAMYFCATVVTGDEQYFGPGTRLTVT.

CDR3 nucleotide sequence: TGTGCCATCACCGAAAGGACAGCCTCCATCTACGAGCAGTACTTC. This encodes CAITERTASIYEQYF. The genes are TRBV10-3 and TRBJ2-7, with D possibly matching TRBD1 (6 bases). CDR1 is ENHRY, CDR2 SYGVKD, per germline. Trimming removed 7 bases at V and 3 bases at J, with 19 bases between. The CDR3 is made up of 15 amino acids.

The chain uses TRBV7-9 and TRBJ1-5, with 10 bases lining up with TRBD1. CDR1 is SEHNR, CDR2 FQNEAQ, per germline (reference sequence). This CDR3 contains 15 residues. Germline trimming cut 5 bases from V and 2 bases from J; bases unmatched to any gene: 3. As DNA, the CDR3 is TGTGCCAGCAGCCCCGGGACAGGGGGCAATCAGCCCCAGCATTTT. Translated: CASSPGTGGNQPQHF.

The genes are TRBV28 and TRBJ1-1; D gene ambiguous. The CDR3 sequence is 10 residues long. V was trimmed by 4 bases and J by 5 bases, leaving 2 bases between them. Germline CDR1 is MDHEN and CDR2 is SYDVKM. CDR3 amino acids: CASSSTEAFF. The CDR3 DNA reads TGTGCCAGCAGTTCTACTGAAGCTTTCTTT.

The chain carries TRBV27 and TRBJ1-1, with 9 positions matching TRBD1. Germline CDR1 is MNHEY and CDR2 is SMNVEV (reference sequence). The CDR3 has 18 amino acids. Losses at the gene ends were 4 bases for V and 1 base for J; bases not matched to a gene: 13. The CDR3 DNA sequence: TGTGCCAGCAGTTCGCGATACACCGGGACAGGGCCGAACACTGAAGCTTTCTTT. Protein sequence: CASSSRYTGTGPNTEAFF.

Worth noting for this clone: A read error may account for a junction end that differs from germline. This rearrangement joins TRBV27 to TRBJ2-4, with 8 positions matching TRBD2. CDR1 is MNHEY and CDR2 is SMNVEV in the germline V gene (reference sequence). The CDR3 has 16 amino acids. The CDR3 region is CASSLSLREAINIQYF. CDR3 nucleotides: TGTGCCAGCAGTTTATCCCTGCGGGAGGCCATAAACATTCAGTACTTC.

V usage is TRBV29-1 and J usage is TRBJ2-3, with TRBD1 identical over 10 bases. The germline V gene encodes CDR1 SQVTM and CDR2 ANQGSEA. The trim removed 6 bases at V and 7 bases at J, leaving 7 bases unmatched. This CDR3 has 13 residues. The CDR3 spells CSVPPGQGNTQYF. The CDR3 nucleotides read TGCAGCGTCCCCCCGGGACAGGGGAATACGCAGTATTTT.